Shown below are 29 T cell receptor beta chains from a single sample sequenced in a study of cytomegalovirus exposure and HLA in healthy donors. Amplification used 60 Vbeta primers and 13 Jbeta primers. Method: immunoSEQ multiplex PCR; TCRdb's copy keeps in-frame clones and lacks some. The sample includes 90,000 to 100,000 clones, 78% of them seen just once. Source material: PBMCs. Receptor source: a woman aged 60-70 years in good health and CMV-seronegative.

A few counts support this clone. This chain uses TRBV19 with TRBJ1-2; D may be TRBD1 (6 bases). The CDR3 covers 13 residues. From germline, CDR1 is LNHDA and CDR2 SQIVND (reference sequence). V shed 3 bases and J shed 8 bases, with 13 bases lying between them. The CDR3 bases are TGTGCCAGTAGTATCGGGGCAGGGGAAGGCTACACCTTC. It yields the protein CASSIGAGEGYTF.

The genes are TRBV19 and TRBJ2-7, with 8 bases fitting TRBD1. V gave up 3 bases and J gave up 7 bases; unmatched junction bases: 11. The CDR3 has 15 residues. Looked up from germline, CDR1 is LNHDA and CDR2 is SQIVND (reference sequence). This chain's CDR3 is CASSIGDRWSWEQYF. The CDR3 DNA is TGTGCCAGTAGTATTGGGGACAGGTGGTCGTGGGAGCAGTACTTC.

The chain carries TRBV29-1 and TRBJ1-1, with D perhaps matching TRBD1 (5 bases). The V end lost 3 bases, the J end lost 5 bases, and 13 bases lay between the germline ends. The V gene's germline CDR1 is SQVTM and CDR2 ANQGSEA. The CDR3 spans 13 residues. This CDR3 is CSVESQGGTEAFF. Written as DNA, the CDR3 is TGCAGCGTTGAGTCCCAGGGAGGGACTGAAGCTTTCTTT.

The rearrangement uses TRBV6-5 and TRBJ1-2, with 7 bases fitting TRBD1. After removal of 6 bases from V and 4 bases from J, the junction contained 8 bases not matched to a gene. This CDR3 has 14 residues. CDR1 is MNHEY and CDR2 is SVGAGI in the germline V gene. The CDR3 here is CASRPGTASYGYTF. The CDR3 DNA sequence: TGTGCCAGCAGACCCGGGACAGCGAGCTATGGCTACACCTTC.

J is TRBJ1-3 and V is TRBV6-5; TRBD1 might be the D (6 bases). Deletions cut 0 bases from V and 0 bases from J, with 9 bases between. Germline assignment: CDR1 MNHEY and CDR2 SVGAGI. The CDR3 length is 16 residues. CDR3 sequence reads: CASSYSTGPSGNTIYF. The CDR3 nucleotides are TGTGCCAGCAGTTACTCGACAGGCCCCTCTGGAAACACCATATATTTT.

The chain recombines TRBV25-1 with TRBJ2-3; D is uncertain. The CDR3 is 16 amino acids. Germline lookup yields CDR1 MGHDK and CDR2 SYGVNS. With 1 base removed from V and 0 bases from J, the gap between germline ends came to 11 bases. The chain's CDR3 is CASSESDKQSTDTQYF. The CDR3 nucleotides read TGTGCCAGCAGTGAATCCGACAAACAAAGCACAGATACGCAGTATTTT.

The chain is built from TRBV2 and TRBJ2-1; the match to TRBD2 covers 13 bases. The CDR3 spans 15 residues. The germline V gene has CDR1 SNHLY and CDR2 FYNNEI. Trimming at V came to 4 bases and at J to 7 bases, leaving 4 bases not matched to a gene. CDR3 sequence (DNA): TGTGCCAGCAGTGTAAGACTAGCGGGAGGAAATGAGCAGTTCTTC. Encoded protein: CASSVRLAGGNEQFF.

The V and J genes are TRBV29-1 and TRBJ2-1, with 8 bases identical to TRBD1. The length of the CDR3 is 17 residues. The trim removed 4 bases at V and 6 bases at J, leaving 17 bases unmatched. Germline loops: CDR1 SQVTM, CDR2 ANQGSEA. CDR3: CSVGLLEGEGTGNEQFF. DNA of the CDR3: TGCAGCGTTGGCCTTTTAGAGGGAGAAGGGACAGGCAATGAGCAGTTCTTC.

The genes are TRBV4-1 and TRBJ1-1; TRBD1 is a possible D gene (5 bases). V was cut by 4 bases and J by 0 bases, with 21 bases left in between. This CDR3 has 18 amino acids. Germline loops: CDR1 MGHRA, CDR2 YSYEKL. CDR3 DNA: TGCGCCAGCAGCCTAATTAGAGGGCAGGGAGGGATGAACACTGAAGCTTTCTTT. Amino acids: CASSLIRGQGGMNTEAFF.

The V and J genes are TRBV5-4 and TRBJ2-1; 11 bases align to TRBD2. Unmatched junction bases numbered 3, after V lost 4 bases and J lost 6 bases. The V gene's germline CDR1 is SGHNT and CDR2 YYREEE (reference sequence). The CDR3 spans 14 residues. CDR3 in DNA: TGTGCCAGCAGCCTAGGACTAGCGGGCAATGAGCAGTTCTTC. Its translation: CASSLGLAGNEQFF.

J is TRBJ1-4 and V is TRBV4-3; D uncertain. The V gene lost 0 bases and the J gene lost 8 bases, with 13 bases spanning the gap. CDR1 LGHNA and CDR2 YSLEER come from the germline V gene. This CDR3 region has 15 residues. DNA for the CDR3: TGCGCCAGCAGCCAAGATCACCACCCTCGGGAAAAACTGTTTTTT. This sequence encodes CASSQDHHPREKLFF.

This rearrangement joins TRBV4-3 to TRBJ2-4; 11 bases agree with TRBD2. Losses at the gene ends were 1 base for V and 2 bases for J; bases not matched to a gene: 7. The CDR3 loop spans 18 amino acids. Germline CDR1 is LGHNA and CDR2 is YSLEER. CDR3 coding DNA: TGCGCCAGCAGCCAAGGAACTAGCGGGAGCAGAACCAAAAACATTCAGTACTTC. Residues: CASSQGTSGSRTKNIQYF.

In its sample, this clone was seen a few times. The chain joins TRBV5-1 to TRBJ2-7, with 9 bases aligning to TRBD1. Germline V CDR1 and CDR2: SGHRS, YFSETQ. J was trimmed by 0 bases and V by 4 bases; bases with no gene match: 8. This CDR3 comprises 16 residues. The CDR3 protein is CASSPDATGGSYEQYF. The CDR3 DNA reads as TGCGCCAGCAGCCCCGACGCGACAGGGGGCTCCTACGAGCAGTACTTC.

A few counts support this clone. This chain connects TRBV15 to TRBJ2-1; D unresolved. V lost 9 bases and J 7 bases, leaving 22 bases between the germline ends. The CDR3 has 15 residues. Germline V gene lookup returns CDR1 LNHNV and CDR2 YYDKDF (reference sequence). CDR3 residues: CATTVGSSGWNEQFF. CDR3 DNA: TGTGCCACGACGGTCGGGTCCTCTGGGTGGAATGAGCAGTTCTTC. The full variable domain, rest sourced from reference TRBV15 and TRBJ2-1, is DAMVIQNPRYQVTQFGKPVTLSCSQTLNHNVMYWYQQKSSQAPKLLFHYYDKDFNNEADTPDNFQSRRPNTSFCFLDIRSPGLGDTAMYLCATTVGSSGWNEQFFGPGTRLTVL.

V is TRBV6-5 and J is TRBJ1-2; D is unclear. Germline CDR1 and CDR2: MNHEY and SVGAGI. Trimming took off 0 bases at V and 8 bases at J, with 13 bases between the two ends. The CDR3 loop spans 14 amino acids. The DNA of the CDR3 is TGTGCCAGCAGTTACTCGGGCAGGTGGAAAGGCTACACCTTC. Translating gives CASSYSGRWKGYTF.

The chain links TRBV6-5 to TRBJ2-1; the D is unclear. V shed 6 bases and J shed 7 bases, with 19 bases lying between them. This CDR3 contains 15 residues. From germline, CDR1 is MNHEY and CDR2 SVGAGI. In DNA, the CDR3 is TGTGCCAGCAGCTCCCCGGCGGTTGGTTGGAATGAGCAGTTCTTC. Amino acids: CASSSPAVGWNEQFF.

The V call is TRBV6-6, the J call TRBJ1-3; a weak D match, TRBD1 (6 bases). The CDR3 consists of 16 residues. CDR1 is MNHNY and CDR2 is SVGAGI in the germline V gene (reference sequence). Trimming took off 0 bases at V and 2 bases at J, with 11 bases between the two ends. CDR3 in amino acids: CASSYSGGAAGNTIYF. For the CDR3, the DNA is TGTGCCAGCAGTTACTCAGGGGGGGCGGCTGGAAACACCATATATTTT.

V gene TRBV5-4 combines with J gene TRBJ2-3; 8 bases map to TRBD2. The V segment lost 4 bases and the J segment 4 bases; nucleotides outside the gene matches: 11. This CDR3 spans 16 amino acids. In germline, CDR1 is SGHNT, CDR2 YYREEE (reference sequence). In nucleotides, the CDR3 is TGTGCCAGCAGCCCTCCAAGCGGGAGAAGCTCAGATACGCAGTATTTT. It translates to CASSPPSGRSSDTQYF.

The chain's CDR3 is CASRSNYGYTF. CDR3 bases: TGTGCCAGCAGGAGTAACTATGGCTACACCTTC. This chain joins TRBV9 and TRBJ1-2; D ambiguous. CDR1 and CDR2 (germline): SGDLS, YYNGEE. This CDR3 comprises 11 residues. Trimming shortened V by 5 bases and J by 1 base, and 3 bases separated the two germline ends.

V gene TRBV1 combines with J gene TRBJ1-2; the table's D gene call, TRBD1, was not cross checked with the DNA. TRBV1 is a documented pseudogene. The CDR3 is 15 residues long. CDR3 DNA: TGCACCAGCAGGAATACAGACGTCTACTTCTATGGCTACACCTTC. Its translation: CTSRNTDVYFYGYTF.

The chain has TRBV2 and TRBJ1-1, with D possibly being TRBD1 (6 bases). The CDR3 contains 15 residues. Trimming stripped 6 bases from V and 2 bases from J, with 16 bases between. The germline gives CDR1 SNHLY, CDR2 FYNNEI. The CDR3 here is CASRQRGQINTEAFF. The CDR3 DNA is TGTGCCAGCAGACAGAGAGGACAGATCAACACTGAAGCTTTCTTT. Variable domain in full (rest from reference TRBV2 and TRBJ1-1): EPEVTQTPSHQVTQMGQEVILRCVPISNHLYFYWYRQILGQKVEFLVSFYNNEISEKSEIFDDQFSVERPDGSNFTLKIRSTKLEDSAMYFCASRQRGQINTEAFFGQGTRLTVV.

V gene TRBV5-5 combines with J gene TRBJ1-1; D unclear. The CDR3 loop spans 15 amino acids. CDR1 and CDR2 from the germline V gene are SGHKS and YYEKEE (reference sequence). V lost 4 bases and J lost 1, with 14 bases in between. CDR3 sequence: CASSRADVTNTEAFF. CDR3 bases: TGTGCCAGCAGCCGTGCGGATGTCACGAACACTGAAGCTTTCTTT.

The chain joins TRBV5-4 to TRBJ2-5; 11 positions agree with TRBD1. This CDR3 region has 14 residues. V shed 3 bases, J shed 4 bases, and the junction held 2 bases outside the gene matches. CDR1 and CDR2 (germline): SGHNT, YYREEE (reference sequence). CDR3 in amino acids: CASSWTGGRETQYF. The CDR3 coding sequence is TGTGCCAGCAGCTGGACAGGGGGCAGAGAGACCCAGTACTTC. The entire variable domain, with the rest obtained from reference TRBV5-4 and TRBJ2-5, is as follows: ETGVTQSPTHLIKTRGQQVTLRCSSQSGHNTVSWYQQALGQGPQFIFQYYREEENGRGNFPPRFSGLQFPNYSSELNVNALELDDSALYLCASSWTGGRETQYFGPGTRLLVL.

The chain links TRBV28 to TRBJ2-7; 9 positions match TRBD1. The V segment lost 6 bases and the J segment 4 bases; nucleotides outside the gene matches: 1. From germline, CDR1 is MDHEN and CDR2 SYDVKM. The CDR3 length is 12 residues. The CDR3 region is CASRDRGYEQYF. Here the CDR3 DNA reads TGTGCCAGCAGGGACAGGGGTTACGAGCAGTACTTC.

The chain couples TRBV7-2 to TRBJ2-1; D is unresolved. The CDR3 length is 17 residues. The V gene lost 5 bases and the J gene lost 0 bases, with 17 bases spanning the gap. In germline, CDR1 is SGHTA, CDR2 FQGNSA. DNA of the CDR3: TGTGCCAGCAGCCAAAGCGAGCTGGCAAGCTCCTACAATGAGCAGTTCTTC. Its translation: CASSQSELASSYNEQFF.

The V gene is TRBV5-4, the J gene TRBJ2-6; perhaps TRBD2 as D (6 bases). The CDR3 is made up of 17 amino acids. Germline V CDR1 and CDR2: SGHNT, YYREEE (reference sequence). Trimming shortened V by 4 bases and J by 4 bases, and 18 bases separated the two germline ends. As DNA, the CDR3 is TGTGCCAGCAGCGCCCCACTTCGGGGGTCCGGGGCCAACGTCCTGACTTTC. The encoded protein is CASSAPLRGSGANVLTF.

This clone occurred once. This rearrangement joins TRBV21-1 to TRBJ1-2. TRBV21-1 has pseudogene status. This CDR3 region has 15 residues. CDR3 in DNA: TGTGCCAGCAGCAAAGGAGAGCGGGGAAACTATGGCTACACCTTC. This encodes CASSKGERGNYGYTF.

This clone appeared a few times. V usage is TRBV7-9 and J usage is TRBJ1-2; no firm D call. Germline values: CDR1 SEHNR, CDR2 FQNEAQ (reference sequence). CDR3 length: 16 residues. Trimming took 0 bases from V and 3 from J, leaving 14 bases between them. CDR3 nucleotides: TGTGCCAGCAGCTTAGCCGAGGGAGAATTCGACTATGGCTACACCTTC. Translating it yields CASSLAEGEFDYGYTF. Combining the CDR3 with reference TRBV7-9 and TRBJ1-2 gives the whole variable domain DTGVSQNPRHKITKRGQNVTFRCDPISEHNRLYWYRQTLGQGPEFLTYFQNEAQLEKSRLLSDRFSAERPKGSFSTLEIQRTEQGDSAMYLCASSLAEGEFDYGYTFGSGTRLTVV.

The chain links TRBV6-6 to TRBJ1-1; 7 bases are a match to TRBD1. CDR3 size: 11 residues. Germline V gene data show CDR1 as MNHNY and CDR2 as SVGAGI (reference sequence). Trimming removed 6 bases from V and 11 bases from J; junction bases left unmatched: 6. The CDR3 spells CASRPQGRAFF. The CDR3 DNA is TGTGCCAGCAGGCCACAGGGGCGGGCTTTCTTT.